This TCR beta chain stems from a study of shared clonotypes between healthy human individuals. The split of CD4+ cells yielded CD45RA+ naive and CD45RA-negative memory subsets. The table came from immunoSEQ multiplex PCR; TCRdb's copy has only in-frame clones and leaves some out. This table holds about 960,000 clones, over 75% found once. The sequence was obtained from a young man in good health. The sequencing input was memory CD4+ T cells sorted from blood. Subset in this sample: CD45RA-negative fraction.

The CDR3 sequence: CAISEQRSSYNSPLHF. The CDR3 DNA reads as TGTGCCATCAGTGAGCAACGGAGCTCCTATAATTCACCCCTCCACTTT. The chain carries TRBV10-3 and TRBJ1-6; D remains ambiguous. CDR3 size: 16 residues. In germline, CDR1 is ENHRY, CDR2 SYGVKD. Between the trimmed V and J ends, which lost 2 bases and 0 bases, there was a span of 8 bases.